This entry features one T cell receptor beta chain sequence. What it binds is unknown. Investigators reverse transcribed all isolated RNA, so they sequenced expressed TCRB transcripts. Libraries were prepared by immunoSEQ multiplex PCR; TCRdb keeps only in-frame clonotypes and omits some of them. Counted here are 600,000 to 650,000 clones, around a sixth occurring once; the ten biggest clones make up roughly 0.098%. This record comes from a study of beta chain features in type 1 diabetes. V dropped 1 base and J dropped 4; count of bases not matched to a gene: 10. The CDR3 has 16 amino acids. CDR1 SQVTM and CDR2 ANQGSEA come from the germline V gene. Findings and limits, study-wide: Type 1 diabetes patients had VDJ junctions that carried fewer insertions and more deletions.

The chain couples TRBV29-1 to TRBJ2-5; TRBD2 aligns across 9 bases. The sample consisted of naive CD4+ T cells from blood. The clonotype originates from a man between 18 and 35 years old in good health. The CDR3 sequence is CSVEGGGRAGIETQYF. For the CDR3, the DNA is TGCAGCGTTGAAGGGGGCGGGAGGGCCGGTATAGAGACCCAGTACTTC.